Listed below are T cell receptor beta chains from one sample, sequenced in a study of beta chain features in type 1 diabetes. Sequencing used immunoSEQ multiplex PCR; TCRdb keeps in-frame clones, though not all of them. The table lists tens of thousands of clones, roughly 31% of them singletons. The sequenced sample was stem cell memory CD4+ T cells from blood. These receptor sequences come from a woman younger than 30 in good health. CDR3s include the opening cysteine and the closing phenylalanine or tryptophan.

V gene | CDR3 protein
TRBV5-4 | CASSLGQGVDGYTF
TRBV9 | CASSVSGTGGLGYTF
TRBV6-1 | CASSAPPQGATYEQYF
TRBV5-1 | CASSPGLAAPREQFF
TRBV27 | CASSLLAVSYEQYF
TRBV4-3 | CASSPDRFNSPLHF
TRBV6-1 | CASSAPVRSRELDEQFF
TRBV4-1 | CASSQALRGPTEAFF
TRBV9 | CASSSGTGSQETQYF
TRBV5-1 | CASSLDGAISTDTQYF
TRBV14 | CASSQGQSTYEQYF
TRBV15 | CATSSRGVSNQPQHF
TRBV12-5 | CASGSLAGPATEAFF
TRBV4-2 | CASSQGEAGGTEAFF
TRBV14 | CASSQVAGVDTQYF
TRBV5-1 | CASSLGQGSVYGYTF
TRBV7-2 | CASSRTGGNQPQHF
TRBV11-2 | CASSSSGGGYEKLFF
TRBV27 | CASSLTGGSYEQYF
TRBV6-1 | CASSAGTSGRAEQFF
TRBV7-9 | CASSIGQGDQETQYF
TRBV21-1 | CASPGGTDTQYF
TRBV7-8 | CASSLTSVTDTQYF
TRBV7-2 | CASSLEQGVDEKLFF
TRBV18 | CASSPRGRDTEAFF
TRBV7-2 | CASSSTSGGTDTQYF
TRBV7-9 | CASSSTGTGGNEQFF
TRBV4-1 | CASSQGLLETQYF
TRBV6-5 | CASCRGLGVNTEAFF
TRBV6-5 | CASSYSRLNEKLFF
TRBV6-5 | CASSLSGASYNEQFF
TRBV7-2 | CASSFGTEQFF
TRBV7-2 | CASSMGQGTGANVLTF
TRBV10-3 | CAISGEGGETQYF
TRBV30 | CAWDLDSGNTIYF
TRBV18 | CASSLADNSYEQYF
TRBV6-5 | CASSYGGGLRGTEAFF
TRBV29-1 | CSGYRGNDGYTF
TRBV7-7 | CASSLDIWGNPPGEQFF
TRBV5-6 | CASSLAGTGDQPQHF